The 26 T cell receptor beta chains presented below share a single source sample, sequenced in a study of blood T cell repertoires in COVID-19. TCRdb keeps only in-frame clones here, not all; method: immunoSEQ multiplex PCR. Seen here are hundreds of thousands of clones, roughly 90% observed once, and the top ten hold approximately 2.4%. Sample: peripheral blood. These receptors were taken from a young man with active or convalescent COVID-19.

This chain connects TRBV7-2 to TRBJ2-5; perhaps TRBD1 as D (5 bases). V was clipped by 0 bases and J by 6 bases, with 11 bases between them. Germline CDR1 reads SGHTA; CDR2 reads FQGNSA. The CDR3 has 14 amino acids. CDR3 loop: CASSLAGQGQTQYF. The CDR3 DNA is TGTGCCAGCAGCTTAGCAGGGCAGGGTCAGACCCAGTACTTC. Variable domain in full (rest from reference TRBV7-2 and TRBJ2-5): GAGVSQSPSNKVTEKGKDVELRCDPISGHTALYWYRQSLGQGLEFLIYFQGNSAPDKSGLPSDRFSAERTGGSVSTLTIQRTQQEDSAVYLCASSLAGQGQTQYFGPGTRLLVL.

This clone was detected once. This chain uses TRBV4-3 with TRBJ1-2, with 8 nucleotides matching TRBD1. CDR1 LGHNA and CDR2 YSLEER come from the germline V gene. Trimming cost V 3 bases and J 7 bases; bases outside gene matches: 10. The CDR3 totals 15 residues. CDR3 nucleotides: TGCGCCAGCAGCCACGACAGGGGCCGGATGGGTGGCTACACCTTC. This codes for CASSHDRGRMGGYTF.

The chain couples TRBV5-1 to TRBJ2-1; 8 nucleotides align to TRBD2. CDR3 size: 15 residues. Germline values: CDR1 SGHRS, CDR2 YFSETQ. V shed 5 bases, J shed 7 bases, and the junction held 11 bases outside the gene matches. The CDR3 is CASSLQREFMNEQFF. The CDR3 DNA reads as TGCGCCAGCAGTCTCCAGCGGGAGTTCATGAATGAGCAGTTCTTC.

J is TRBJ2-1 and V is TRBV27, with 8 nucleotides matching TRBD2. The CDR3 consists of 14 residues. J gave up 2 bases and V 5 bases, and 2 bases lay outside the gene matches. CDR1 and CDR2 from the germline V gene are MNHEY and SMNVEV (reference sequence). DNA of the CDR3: TGTGCCAGCAGTGCGGGGGGCCCCTACAATGAGCAGTTCTTC. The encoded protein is CASSAGGPYNEQFF.

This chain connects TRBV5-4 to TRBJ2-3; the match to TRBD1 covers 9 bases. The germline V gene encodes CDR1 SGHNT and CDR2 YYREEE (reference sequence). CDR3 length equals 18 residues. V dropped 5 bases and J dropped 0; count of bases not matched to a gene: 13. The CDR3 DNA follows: TGTGCCAGCAGAAGACCGGGACAGGGACTGATTAGCACAGATACGCAGTATTTT. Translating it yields CASRRPGQGLISTDTQYF.

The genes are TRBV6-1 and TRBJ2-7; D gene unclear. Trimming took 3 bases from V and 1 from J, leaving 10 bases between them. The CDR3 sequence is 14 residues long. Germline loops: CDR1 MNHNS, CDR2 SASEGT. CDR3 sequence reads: CASSDFYRSYEQYF. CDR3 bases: TGTGCCAGCAGTGATTTCTACAGATCCTACGAGCAGTACTTC.

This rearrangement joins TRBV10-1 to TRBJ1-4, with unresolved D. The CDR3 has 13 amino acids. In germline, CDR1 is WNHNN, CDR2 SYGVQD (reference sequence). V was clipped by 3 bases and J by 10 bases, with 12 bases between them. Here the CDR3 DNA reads TGCGCCAGCAGTGATGAGGGCTTGGGAAAACTGTTTTTT. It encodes CASSDEGLGKLFF.

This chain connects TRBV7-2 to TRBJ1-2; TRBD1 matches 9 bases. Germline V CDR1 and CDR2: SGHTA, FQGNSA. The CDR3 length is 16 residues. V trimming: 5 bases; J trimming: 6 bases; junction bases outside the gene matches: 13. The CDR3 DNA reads TGTGCCAGCAGCAGAACCGGGACAGGGAAATTGGATGGCTACACCTTC. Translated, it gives CASSRTGTGKLDGYTF.

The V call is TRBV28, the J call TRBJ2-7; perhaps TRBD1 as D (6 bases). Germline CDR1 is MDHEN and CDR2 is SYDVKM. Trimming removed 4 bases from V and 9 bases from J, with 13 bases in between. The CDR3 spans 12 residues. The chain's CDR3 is CASSSDSHRQYF. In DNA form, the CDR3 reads TGTGCCAGCAGTTCGGACAGCCACAGGCAGTACTTC.

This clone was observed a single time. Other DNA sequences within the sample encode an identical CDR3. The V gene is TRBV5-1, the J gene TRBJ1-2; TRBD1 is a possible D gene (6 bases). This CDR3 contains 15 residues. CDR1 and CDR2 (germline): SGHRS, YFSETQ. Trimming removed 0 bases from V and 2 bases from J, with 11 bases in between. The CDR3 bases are TGCGCCAGCAGCTTGGGGGCCGGGACAAACTATGGCTACACCTTC. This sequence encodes CASSLGAGTNYGYTF.

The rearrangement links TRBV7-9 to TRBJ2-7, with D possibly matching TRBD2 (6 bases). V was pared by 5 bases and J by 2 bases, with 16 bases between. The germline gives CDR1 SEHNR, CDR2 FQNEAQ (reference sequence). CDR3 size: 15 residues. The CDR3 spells CASSHRDSSPYEQYF. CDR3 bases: TGTGCCAGCAGCCACCGGGACTCCTCTCCCTACGAGCAGTACTTC. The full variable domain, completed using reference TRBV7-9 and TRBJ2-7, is DTGVSQNPRHKITKRGQNVTFRCDPISEHNRLYWYRQTLGQGPEFLTYFQNEAQLEKSRLLSDRFSAERPKGSFSTLEIQRTEQGDSAMYLCASSHRDSSPYEQYFGPGTRLTVT.

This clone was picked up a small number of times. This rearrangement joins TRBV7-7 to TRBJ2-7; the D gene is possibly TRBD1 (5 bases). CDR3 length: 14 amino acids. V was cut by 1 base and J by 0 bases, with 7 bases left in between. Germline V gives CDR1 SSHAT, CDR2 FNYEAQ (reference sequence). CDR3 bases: TGTGCCAGCAGCTTAGACAGGAGCTCCTACGAGCAGTACTTC. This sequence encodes CASSLDRSSYEQYF. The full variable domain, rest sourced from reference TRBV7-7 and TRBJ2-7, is GAGVSQSPRYKVTKRGQDVTLRCDPISSHATLYWYQQALGQGPEFLTYFNYEAQPDKSGLPSDRFSAERPEGSISTLTIQRTEQRDSAMYRCASSLDRSSYEQYFGPGTRLTVT.

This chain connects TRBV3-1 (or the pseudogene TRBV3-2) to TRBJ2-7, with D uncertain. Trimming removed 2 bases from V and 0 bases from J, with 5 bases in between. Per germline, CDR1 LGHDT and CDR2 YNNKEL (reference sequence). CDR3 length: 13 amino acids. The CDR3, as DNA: TGTGCCAGCAGCCAACAGAACTCCTACGAGCAGTACTTC. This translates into CASSQQNSYEQYF.

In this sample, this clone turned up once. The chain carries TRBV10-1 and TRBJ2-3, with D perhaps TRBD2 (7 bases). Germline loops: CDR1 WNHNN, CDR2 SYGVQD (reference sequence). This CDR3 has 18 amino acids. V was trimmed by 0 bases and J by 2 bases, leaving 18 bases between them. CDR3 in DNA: TGCGCCAGCAGTGAGTCGACTTCGGGCGGGGGCTACACAGATACGCAGTATTTT. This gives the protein CASSESTSGGGYTDTQYF.

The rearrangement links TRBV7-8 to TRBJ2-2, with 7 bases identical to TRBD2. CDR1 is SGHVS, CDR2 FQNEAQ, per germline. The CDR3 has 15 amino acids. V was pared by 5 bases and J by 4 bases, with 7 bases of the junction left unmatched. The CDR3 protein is CASSPDVAGTGELFF. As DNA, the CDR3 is TGTGCCAGCAGCCCAGATGTAGCGGGCACCGGGGAGCTGTTTTTT.

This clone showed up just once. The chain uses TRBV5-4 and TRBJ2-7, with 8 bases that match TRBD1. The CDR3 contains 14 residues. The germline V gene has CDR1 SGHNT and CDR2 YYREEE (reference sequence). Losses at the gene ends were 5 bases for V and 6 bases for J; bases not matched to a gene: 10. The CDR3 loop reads CASRPGGVGSEQYF. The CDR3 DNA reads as TGTGCCAGCAGGCCAGGGGGCGTAGGGTCCGAGCAGTACTTC.

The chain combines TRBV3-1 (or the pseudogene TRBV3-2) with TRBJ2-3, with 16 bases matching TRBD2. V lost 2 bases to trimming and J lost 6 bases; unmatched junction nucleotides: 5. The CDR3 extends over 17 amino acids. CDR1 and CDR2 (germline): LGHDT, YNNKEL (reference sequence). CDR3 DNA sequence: TGTGCCAGCAGCCAAAGGTTGGGACTAGCGGGAGGGGATACGCAGTATTTT. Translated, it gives CASSQRLGLAGGDTQYF.

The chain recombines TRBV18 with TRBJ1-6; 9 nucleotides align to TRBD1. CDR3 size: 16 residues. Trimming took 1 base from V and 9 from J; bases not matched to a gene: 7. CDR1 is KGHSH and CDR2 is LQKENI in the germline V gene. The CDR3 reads CASSPLDRGQASPLHF. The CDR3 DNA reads TGTGCCAGCTCACCACTGGACAGGGGCCAGGCTTCACCCCTCCACTTT.

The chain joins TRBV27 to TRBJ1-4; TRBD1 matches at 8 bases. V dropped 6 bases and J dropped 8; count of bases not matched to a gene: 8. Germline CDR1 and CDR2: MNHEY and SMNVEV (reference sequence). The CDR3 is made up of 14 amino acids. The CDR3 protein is CASRKTGGGEKLFF. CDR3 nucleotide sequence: TGTGCCAGCAGAAAAACAGGGGGAGGCGAAAAACTGTTTTTT.

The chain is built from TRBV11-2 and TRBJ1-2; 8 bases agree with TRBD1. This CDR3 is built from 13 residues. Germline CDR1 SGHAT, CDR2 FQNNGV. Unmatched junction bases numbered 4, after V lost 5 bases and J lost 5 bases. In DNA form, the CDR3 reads TGTGCCAGCAGCCCGACAGGGGAATATGGCTACACCTTC. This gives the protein CASSPTGEYGYTF.

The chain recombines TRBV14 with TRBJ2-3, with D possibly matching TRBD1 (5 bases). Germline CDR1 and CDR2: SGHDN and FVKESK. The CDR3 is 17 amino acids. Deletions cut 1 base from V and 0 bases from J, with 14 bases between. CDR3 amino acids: CASSQVNWTSSTDTQYF. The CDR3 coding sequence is TGTGCCAGCAGCCAAGTTAATTGGACATCTAGCACAGATACGCAGTATTTT.

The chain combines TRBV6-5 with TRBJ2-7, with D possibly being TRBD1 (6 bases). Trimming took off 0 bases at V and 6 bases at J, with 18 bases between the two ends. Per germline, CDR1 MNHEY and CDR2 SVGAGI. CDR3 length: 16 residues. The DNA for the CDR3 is TGTGCCAGCAGTTACTCGTGGGCAGGGGTTCAGGGCGAGCAGTACTTC. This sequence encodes CASSYSWAGVQGEQYF.

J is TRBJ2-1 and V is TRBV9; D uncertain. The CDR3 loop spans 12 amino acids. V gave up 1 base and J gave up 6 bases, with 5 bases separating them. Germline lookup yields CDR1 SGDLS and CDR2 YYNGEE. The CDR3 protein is CASSVSSNEQFF. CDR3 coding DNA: TGTGCCAGCAGCGTAAGCTCCAATGAGCAGTTCTTC.

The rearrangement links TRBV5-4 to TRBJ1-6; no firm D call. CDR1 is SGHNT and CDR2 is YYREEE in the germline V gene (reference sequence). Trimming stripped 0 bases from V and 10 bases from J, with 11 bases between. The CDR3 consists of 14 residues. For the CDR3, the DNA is TGTGCCAGCAGCTTGGGCGGAATCTACTCACCCCTCCACTTT. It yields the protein CASSLGGIYSPLHF.

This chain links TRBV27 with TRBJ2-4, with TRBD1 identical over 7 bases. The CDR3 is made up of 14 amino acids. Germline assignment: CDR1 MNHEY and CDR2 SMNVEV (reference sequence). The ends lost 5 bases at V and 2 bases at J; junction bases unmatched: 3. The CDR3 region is CASSPTGSKNIQYF. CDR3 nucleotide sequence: TGTGCCAGCAGTCCGACAGGGTCCAAAAACATTCAGTACTTC.

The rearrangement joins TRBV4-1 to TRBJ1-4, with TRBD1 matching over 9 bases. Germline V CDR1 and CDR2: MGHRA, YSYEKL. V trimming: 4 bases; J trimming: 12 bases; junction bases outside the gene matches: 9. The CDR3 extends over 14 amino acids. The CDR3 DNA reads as TGCGCCAGCAGCCTCCCCCCCGGACAGGGGCAACTGTTTTTT. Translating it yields CASSLPPGQGQLFF.